This T cell receptor beta chain was observed in a study of cytomegalovirus exposure and HLA in healthy donors. General study findings and limits: A missense variant in DCLRE1C was later tied to TCR beta V- and J-gene trimming.

As concerns this clone: Its antigen remains unidentified.

This CDR3 has 16 amino acids. V lost 6 bases, J lost 4 bases, and 12 bases stayed unmatched. The germline gives CDR1 SGHTA, CDR2 FQGTGA. The PCR employed 60 Vbeta primers together with 13 Jbeta primers. The assay was immunoSEQ multiplex PCR, and TCRdb's table has in-frame clones only and misses some. The repertoire includes approximately 100,000 clones, roughly 75% of them detected once, and roughly 1.8% sits in the top ten. The rearrangement uses TRBV7-3 and TRBJ2-1; TRBD2 agrees at 7 bases. What was sequenced was PBMCs. This clonotype was obtained from a middle-aged woman in good health and CMV-seronegative. The CDR3 DNA follows: TGTGCCAGCAGTTACGTCGGGGGGTTGGAGTACAATGAGCAGTTCTTC. Translation: CASSYVGGLEYNEQFF.